These 14 T cell receptor beta chains were all obtained from the same sample, sequenced in a study of cytomegalovirus exposure and HLA in healthy donors. Measured with immunoSEQ multiplex PCR; TCRdb has only the in-frame clones, and not every one. The data show roughly 250,000 clones, with about 86% seen just once and roughly 1.2% held by the top ten. The specimen was PBMCs. These receptors all stem from a woman aged 30 to 39 in good health and CMV-seropositive.

This clone was observed once. The J gene is TRBJ1-1, the V gene TRBV27; D is unresolved. The length of the CDR3 is 14 residues. With 5 bases removed from V and 8 bases from J, the gap between germline ends came to 18 bases. The V gene's germline CDR1 is MNHEY and CDR2 SMNVEV (reference sequence). The CDR3 here is CASSPIQQSIEAFF. In DNA form, the CDR3 reads TGTGCCAGCAGTCCTATCCAACAGAGTATCGAAGCTTTCTTT.

This chain connects TRBV5-1 to TRBJ1-1, with no clear D. The CDR3 runs to 13 residues. V was clipped by 3 bases and J by 2 bases, with 8 bases between them. Germline V lookup: CDR1 SGHRS, CDR2 YFSETQ. CDR3 amino acids: CASSSDTNTEAFF. In nucleotides, the CDR3 is TGCGCCAGCAGCTCCGACACAAACACTGAAGCTTTCTTT.

The chain recombines TRBV27 with TRBJ2-7; D is ambiguous. Germline lookup yields CDR1 MNHEY and CDR2 SMNVEV (reference sequence). The CDR3 has 13 amino acids. Trimming shortened V by 10 bases and J by 2 bases, and 15 bases separated the two germline ends. The CDR3 sequence: CATRPAGTYEQYF. DNA for the CDR3: TGTGCCACACGGCCGGCAGGAACCTACGAGCAGTACTTC.

This clone has just one count. CDR3 residues: CASSVLQGGAGELFF. The CDR3 DNA follows: TGTGCCAGCAGCGTTTTACAGGGTGGGGCCGGGGAGCTGTTTTTT. The J gene is TRBJ2-2, the V gene TRBV9; D perhaps matches TRBD1 (6 bases). Trimming took 2 bases from V and 6 from J, leaving 14 bases between them. The CDR3 contains 15 residues. Per the germline V gene, CDR1 is SGDLS and CDR2 is YYNGEE.

V gene TRBV7-9 combines with J gene TRBJ2-1; TRBD2 agrees at 7 bases. The trim removed 5 bases at V and 4 bases at J, leaving 8 bases unmatched. CDR3 length: 15 residues. In germline, CDR1 is SEHNR, CDR2 FQNEAQ (reference sequence). The CDR3 region is CASSRAGEVYNEQFF. CDR3 DNA: TGTGCCAGCAGCAGGGCGGGAGAGGTGTACAATGAGCAGTTCTTC. Complete variable domain (other parts from reference TRBV7-9 and TRBJ2-1): DTGVSQNPRHKITKRGQNVTFRCDPISEHNRLYWYRQTLGQGPEFLTYFQNEAQLEKSRLLSDRFSAERPKGSFSTLEIQRTEQGDSAMYLCASSRAGEVYNEQFFGPGTRLTVL.

The chain employs TRBV30 and TRBJ1-5, with D perhaps matching TRBD1 (5 bases). The V gene lost 2 bases and the J gene lost 3 bases, with 11 bases spanning the gap. The CDR3 is 14 residues long. Germline-derived CDR1 and CDR2 are GTSNPN and SVGIG (reference sequence). CDR3 residues: CAWSPGLDNQPQHF. The CDR3 DNA follows: TGTGCCTGGAGTCCAGGGTTGGACAATCAGCCCCAGCATTTT.

V and J are TRBV19 and TRBJ2-7; D is perhaps TRBD2 (6 bases). Per the germline V gene, CDR1 is LNHDA and CDR2 is SQIVND (reference sequence). Trimming took off 5 bases at V and 6 bases at J, with 20 bases between the two ends. This CDR3 comprises 15 residues. The DNA for the CDR3 is TGTGCCAGTAGTTTCCCGGGACGGGGGATTTGCGAGCAGTACTTC. Translating gives CASSFPGRGICEQYF. The whole variable domain, remainder taken from reference TRBV19 and TRBJ2-7, is DGGITQSPKYLFRKEGQNVTLSCEQNLNHDAMYWYRQDPGQGLRLIYYSQIVNDFQKGDIAEGYSVSREKKESFPLTVTSAQKNPTAFYLCASSFPGRGICEQYFGPGTRLTVT.

The rearrangement links TRBV5-1 to TRBJ2-7; TRBD1 aligns across 8 bases. The CDR3 loop spans 15 amino acids. V gave up 0 bases and J gave up 0 bases; unmatched junction bases: 2. The germline gives CDR1 SGHRS, CDR2 YFSETQ. CDR3 bases: TGCGCCAGCAGCTTGGAACAGGGGGGCTCCTACGAGCAGTACTTC. Translated: CASSLEQGGSYEQYF. Drawing the rest from reference TRBV5-1 and TRBJ2-7, the complete variable domain is KAGVTQTPRYLIKTRGQQVTLSCSPISGHRSVSWYQQTPGQGLQFLFEYFSETQRNKGNFPGRFSGRQFSNSRSEMNVSTLELGDSALYLCASSLEQGGSYEQYFGPGTRLTVT.

The chain employs TRBV5-1 and TRBJ2-7; no clear D. Germline V CDR1 and CDR2: SGHRS, YFSETQ. This CDR3 has 13 residues. Trimming left V 3 bases short and J 3 bases short, with 10 bases between. The CDR3 DNA reads as TGCGCCAGCAGCTATTCGACTGGCTACGAGCAGTACTTC. It codes for CASSYSTGYEQYF. The complete variable domain, with remaining parts taken from reference TRBV5-1 and TRBJ2-7, reads KAGVTQTPRYLIKTRGQQVTLSCSPISGHRSVSWYQQTPGQGLQFLFEYFSETQRNKGNFPGRFSGRQFSNSRSEMNVSTLELGDSALYLCASSYSTGYEQYFGPGTRLTVT.

The chain employs TRBV19 and TRBJ1-5; 8 nucleotides agree with TRBD1. There are 16 residues in the CDR3. Germline assignment: CDR1 LNHDA and CDR2 SQIVND (reference sequence). V trimming: 6 bases; J trimming: 3 bases; junction bases outside the gene matches: 10. The CDR3 DNA follows: TGTGCCAGTAGCACTCGTCCGGGACAGGACAATCAGCCCCAGCATTTT. The encoded protein is CASSTRPGQDNQPQHF.

CDR3 DNA sequence: TGCGCCAGCAGCCAAGATTGGGGACAAGGGGCCTACGAGCAGTACTTC. Protein product: CASSQDWGQGAYEQYF. This sequence joins TRBV4-1 and TRBJ2-7, with D perhaps TRBD1 (6 bases). CDR1 MGHRA and CDR2 YSYEKL come from the germline V gene. This CDR3 has 16 amino acids. Deletions cut 0 bases from V and 2 bases from J, with 14 bases between.

The V call is TRBV7-3, the J call TRBJ2-5; possibly TRBD2 for D (5 bases). Trimming shortened V by 0 bases and J by 2 bases, and 10 bases separated the two germline ends. Germline CDR1 and CDR2: SGHTA and FQGTGA. The CDR3 runs 15 residues. The CDR3 nucleotides are TGTGCCAGCAGCTTAACGGGCACTAGACAAGAGACCCAGTACTTC. Translating gives CASSLTGTRQETQYF.

The chain uses TRBV1 and TRBJ2-7; the table's D call, TRBD2, has no DNA check behind it. TRBV1 is reported as a pseudogene. The CDR3 is 16 residues long. The CDR3 spells CTSSQAGLAEIYEQYF. For the CDR3, the DNA is TGCACCAGCAGCCAAGCGGGACTAGCGGAGATCTACGAGCAGTACTTC.

The chain has TRBV28 and TRBJ1-2, with unresolved D. Germline V gives CDR1 MDHEN, CDR2 SYDVKM. This CDR3 has 11 amino acids. The V end was cut by 6 bases, the J end by 8 bases, with 10 bases between. CDR3 residues: CASSTARGYTF. CDR3 DNA: TGTGCCAGCAGCACTGCGCGGGGCTACACCTTC.